This T cell receptor (beta chain) stems from a study of blood T cell repertoires in COVID-19. Study summary: Some COVID-19 samples were acute and others convalescent; all came from the United States, Italy and Spain.

This CDR3 is built from 16 residues. The V gene end was trimmed by 1 base and the J gene end by 8 bases; junction bases not matched to a gene: 10. Germline V gene sequence: CDR1 SGHKS, CDR2 YYEKEE (reference sequence). How the authors handled the data: Nucleated cell counts were estimated from reference gene primer amplification. The protocol was immunoSEQ multiplex PCR, while the TCRdb copy is restricted to in-frame clones and leaves out a portion. V, J and clone size were drawn from that table, and D and trimming were deduced from the DNA. The sample contains some 250,000 clones, 86% of which appear only once. This clone was detected only a few times. Enrolled through a virtual design, the participants were between 18 and 89 years of age and came from some 26 US areas. Which cohort a participant joined came from the clinical history participants gave.

Input material: PBMCs or T cells enriched from blood (not recorded which). This rearrangement joins TRBV5-5 to TRBJ2-1, with TRBD2 matching over 9 bases. This TCR was sampled from a middle-aged woman with acute COVID-19. The CDR3 nucleotides are TGTGCCAGCAGCTTGAGAGCGGGGACTAGCTTCGATGAGCAGTTCTTC. Amino acid sequence: CASSLRAGTSFDEQFF.